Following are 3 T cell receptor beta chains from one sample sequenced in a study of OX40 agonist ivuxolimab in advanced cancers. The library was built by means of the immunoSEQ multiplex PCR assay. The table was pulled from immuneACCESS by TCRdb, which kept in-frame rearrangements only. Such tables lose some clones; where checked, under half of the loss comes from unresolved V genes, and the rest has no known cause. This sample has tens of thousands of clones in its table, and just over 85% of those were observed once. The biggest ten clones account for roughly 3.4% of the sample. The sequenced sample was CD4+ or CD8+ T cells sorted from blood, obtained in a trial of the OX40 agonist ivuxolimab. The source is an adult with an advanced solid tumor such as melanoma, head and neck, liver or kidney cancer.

CDR3 loop: CASRTTTTGVEAFF. DNA for the CDR3: TGTGCCAGTAGGACAACAACCACGGGGGTTGAAGCTTTCTTT. The chain has TRBV19 and TRBJ1-1, with D perhaps TRBD1 (5 bases). V lost 6 bases, J lost 7 bases, and 18 bases lay in between. CDR3 length equals 14 residues. Per the germline V gene, CDR1 is LNHDA and CDR2 is SQIVND (reference sequence).

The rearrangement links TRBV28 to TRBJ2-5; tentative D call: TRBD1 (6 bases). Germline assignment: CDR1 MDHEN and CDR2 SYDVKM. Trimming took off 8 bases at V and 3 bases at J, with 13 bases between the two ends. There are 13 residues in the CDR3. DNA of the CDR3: TGTGCCAGCGGGACCACAGGGAAAGAGACCCAGTACTTC. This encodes CASGTTGKETQYF.

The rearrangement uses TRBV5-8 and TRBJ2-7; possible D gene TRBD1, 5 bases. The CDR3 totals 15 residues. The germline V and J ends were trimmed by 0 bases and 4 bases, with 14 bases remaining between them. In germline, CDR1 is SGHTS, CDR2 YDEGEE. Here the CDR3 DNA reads TGTGCCAGCAGCTTGGCCATAAGGGGAACGTACGAGCAGTACTTC. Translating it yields CASSLAIRGTYEQYF.